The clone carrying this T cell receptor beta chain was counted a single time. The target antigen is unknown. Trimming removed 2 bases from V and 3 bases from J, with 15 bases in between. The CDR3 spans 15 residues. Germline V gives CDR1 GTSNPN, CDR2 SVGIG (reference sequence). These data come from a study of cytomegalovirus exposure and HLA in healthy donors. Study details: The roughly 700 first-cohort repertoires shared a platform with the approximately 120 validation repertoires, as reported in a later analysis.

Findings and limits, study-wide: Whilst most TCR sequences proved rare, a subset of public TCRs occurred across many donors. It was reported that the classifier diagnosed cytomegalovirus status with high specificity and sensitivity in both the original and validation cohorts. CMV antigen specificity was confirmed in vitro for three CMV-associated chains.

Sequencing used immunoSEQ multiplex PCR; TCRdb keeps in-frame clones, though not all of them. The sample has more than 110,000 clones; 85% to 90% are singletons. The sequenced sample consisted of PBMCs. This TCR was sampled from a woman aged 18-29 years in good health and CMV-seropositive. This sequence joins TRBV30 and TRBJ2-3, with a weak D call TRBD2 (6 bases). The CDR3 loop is CAWSLKTSLTDTQYF. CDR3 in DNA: TGTGCCTGGAGTCTCAAAACTAGCCTGACAGATACGCAGTATTTT. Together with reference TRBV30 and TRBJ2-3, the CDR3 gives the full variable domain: SQTIHQWPATLVQPVGSPLSLECTVEGTSNPNLYWYRQAAGRGLQLLFYSVGIGQISSEVPQNLSASRPQDRQFILSSKKLLLSDSGFYLCAWSLKTSLTDTQYFGPGTRLTVL.